One and the same sample provided the 20 T cell receptor beta chains below, sequenced in a study of blood T cell repertoires in COVID-19. The data were produced by immunoSEQ multiplex PCR, yet TCRdb's version contains in-frame clones alone and is incomplete. The sample contains about 180,000 clones, approximately 85% of which appear only once. Sequencing used peripheral blood. The source of these receptors is a man older than 75 with COVID-19, enrolled during active disease.

This chain links TRBV7-2 with TRBJ2-7; possible D gene TRBD1, 6 bases. Germline V gives CDR1 SGHTA, CDR2 FQGNSA. The CDR3 contains 13 residues. Trimming removed 3 bases from V and 6 bases from J, with 12 bases in between. The CDR3 bases are TGTGCCAGCAGCTTCCGACAGGCCGGCGAGCAGTACTTC. Protein product: CASSFRQAGEQYF.

The rearrangement links TRBV6-2 or TRBV6-3 to TRBJ1-5, with D maybe TRBD1 (5 bases). The germline V gene has CDR1 MNHEY and CDR2 SVGEGT. This CDR3 comprises 14 residues. V lost 4 bases, J lost 3 bases, and 10 bases lay in between. The CDR3, as DNA: TGTGCCAGCAGTTTCGGGGGGGACAATCAGCCCCAGCATTTT. Its protein product is CASSFGGDNQPQHF.

This clone was picked up one time. V and J are TRBV5-4 and TRBJ2-5; 9 bases are a match to TRBD1. CDR3 length equals 16 residues. Trimming took 0 bases from V and 2 from J; bases not matched to a gene: 5. The germline CDR1 and CDR2 sequences are SGHNT and YYREEE (reference sequence). The CDR3 sequence is CASSLAGTGRQETQYF. The CDR3 DNA reads as TGTGCCAGCAGCTTGGCGGGGACAGGGAGGCAAGAGACCCAGTACTTC.

In its sample, this clone was seen a few times. The genes are TRBV12-3 or TRBV12-4 and TRBJ1-1, with TRBD1 matching over 9 bases. Trimming removed 8 bases from V and 4 bases from J; junction bases left unmatched: 5. The length of the CDR3 is 13 residues. The CDR3 spells CASYRGRITEAFF. The CDR3 DNA follows: TGTGCCAGCTACAGGGGGCGGATCACTGAAGCTTTCTTT.

This sequence joins TRBV9 and TRBJ2-1; 14 nucleotides agree with TRBD2. This CDR3 spans 16 amino acids. The germline CDR1 and CDR2 sequences are SGDLS and YYNGEE. V gave up 0 bases and J gave up 6 bases; unmatched junction bases: 2. DNA of the CDR3: TGTGCCAGCAGCGTAGCGGGACTAGCGGGGGTCAATGAGCAGTTCTTC. This sequence encodes CASSVAGLAGVNEQFF.

The chain joins TRBV3-1 (or the pseudogene TRBV3-2) to TRBJ1-1; no clear D gene. The CDR3 is 14 amino acids. Trimming pared 1 base from V and 4 bases from J, leaving 10 bases between. CDR1 and CDR2 from the germline V gene are LGHDT and YNNKEL (reference sequence). The DNA of the CDR3 is TGTGCCAGCAGCCAAGTGGCGGTGGGCACTGAAGCTTTCTTT. It is translated as CASSQVAVGTEAFF.

J is TRBJ2-3 and V is TRBV19; 10 bases match TRBD2. The V gene's germline CDR1 is LNHDA and CDR2 SQIVND (reference sequence). Trimming at V came to 3 bases and at J to 7 bases, leaving 7 bases not matched to a gene. The CDR3 is 15 residues long. For the CDR3, the DNA is TGTGCCAGTAGTATTGTGGCTAGCGGGGGTTATACGCAGTATTTT. Amino acid sequence: CASSIVASGGYTQYF.

The V and J genes are TRBV19 and TRBJ2-3; weak D call: TRBD2 (6 bases). Between the trimmed V and J ends, which lost 1 base and 5 bases, there was a span of 10 bases. This CDR3 is built from 14 residues. Per the germline V gene, CDR1 is LNHDA and CDR2 is SQIVND (reference sequence). CDR3 bases: TGTGCCAGTAGTATAGGGGGGGTTGGAGATACGCAGTATTTT. Amino acid sequence: CASSIGGVGDTQYF.

This rearrangement joins TRBV6-1 to TRBJ2-7; possible D gene TRBD1, 6 bases. The CDR3 runs to 14 residues. The V and J ends lost 3 bases and 2 bases respectively, with 11 bases between them. The germline gives CDR1 MNHNS, CDR2 SASEGT. The CDR3 is CASSDSRGPYEQYF. The CDR3 coding sequence is TGTGCCAGCAGTGATAGCAGGGGCCCCTACGAGCAGTACTTC.

V gene TRBV9 combines with J gene TRBJ1-1, with D uncertain. The germline V gene has CDR1 SGDLS and CDR2 YYNGEE. This CDR3 region has 16 residues. Trimming cost V 3 bases and J 0 bases, with 15 bases left between them. The CDR3 reads CASSALPQAMNTEAFF. In DNA, the CDR3 is TGTGCCAGCAGCGCCCTCCCGCAGGCCATGAACACTGAAGCTTTCTTT. Variable domain in full (rest from reference TRBV9 and TRBJ1-1): DSGVTQTPKHLITATGQRVTLRCSPRSGDLSVYWYQQSLDQGLQFLIQYYNGEERAKGNILERFSAQQFPDLHSELNLSSLELGDSALYFCASSALPQAMNTEAFFGQGTRLTVV.

Only a few counts were recorded for this clone. This rearrangement joins TRBV5-1 to TRBJ2-2; 12 bases agree with TRBD2. This CDR3 is built from 20 residues. Trimming took 4 bases from V and 0 from J; bases not matched to a gene: 13. The germline V gene encodes CDR1 SGHRS and CDR2 YFSETQ. The CDR3 spells CASSRRRTSGVGANTGELFF. DNA of the CDR3: TGCGCCAGCAGCCGTCGGAGGACTAGCGGGGTTGGTGCGAACACCGGGGAGCTGTTTTTT.

V usage is TRBV7-9 and J usage is TRBJ1-1; 7 bases agree with TRBD1. From germline, CDR1 is SEHNR and CDR2 FQNEAQ (reference sequence). There are 15 residues in the CDR3. Trimming at V came to 5 bases and at J to 1 base, leaving 7 bases not matched to a gene. The CDR3 protein is CASSVIQGRNTEAFF. The CDR3 region has the DNA TGTGCCAGCAGCGTGATACAGGGGAGGAACACTGAAGCTTTCTTT.

This clone was counted a single time. The J gene is TRBJ1-4, the V gene TRBV2; TRBD1 matches at 7 bases. The germline V gene has CDR1 SNHLY and CDR2 FYNNEI. Unmatched junction bases numbered 11, after V lost 3 bases and J lost 7 bases. The CDR3 consists of 16 residues. As DNA, the CDR3 is TGTGCCAGCAGTGATGCCCGTAGGACAGGTGGTGAAAAACTGTTTTTT. Translating gives CASSDARRTGGEKLFF.

The chain carries TRBV24-1 and TRBJ2-3; 13 nucleotides line up with TRBD2. Germline V gene sequence: CDR1 KGHDR, CDR2 SFDVKD. V trimming: 1 base; J trimming: 10 bases; junction bases outside the gene matches: 10. The CDR3 is made up of 17 amino acids. CDR3 sequence: CATSDLPGLAGTDSQYF. As DNA, the CDR3 is TGTGCCACCAGTGATTTACCGGGACTAGCGGGGACTGATTCGCAGTATTTT.

CDR3 nucleotide sequence: TGTGCCAGCAGCCAAGGGACAGGGAAGTACACTGAAGCTTTCTTT. Amino acids: CASSQGTGKYTEAFF. The chain uses TRBV3-1 (or the pseudogene TRBV3-2) and TRBJ1-1; 8 bases fit TRBD1. V trimming: 1 base; J trimming: 3 bases; junction bases outside the gene matches: 4. CDR3 length: 15 residues. Germline loops: CDR1 LGHDT, CDR2 YNNKEL (reference sequence).

The V call is TRBV7-2, the J call TRBJ2-1, with 10 bases that match TRBD1. Per germline, CDR1 SGHTA and CDR2 FQGNSA. CDR3 size: 16 residues. Germline trimming cut 2 bases from V and 3 bases from J; bases unmatched to any gene: 4. CDR3 sequence: CASSLTRDRGYNEQFF. The CDR3 region has the DNA TGTGCCAGCAGCTTAACCCGGGACAGGGGCTACAATGAGCAGTTCTTC.

This chain links TRBV10-1 with TRBJ2-1, with D possibly TRBD2 on 6 matching bases. The CDR3 contains 14 residues. Germline-derived CDR1 and CDR2 are WNHNN and SYGVQD (reference sequence). V shed 6 bases and J shed 6 bases, with 15 bases lying between them. CDR3 loop: CASSHSGTRNEQFF. In nucleotides, the CDR3 is TGCGCCAGCAGCCACTCCGGGACTCGCAATGAGCAGTTCTTC.

This clone showed up just a few times. The J gene is TRBJ1-5, the V gene TRBV28; 9 nucleotides align to TRBD1. The trim removed 6 bases at V and 6 bases at J, leaving 3 bases unmatched. CDR1 MDHEN and CDR2 SYDVKM come from the germline V gene. This CDR3 region has 13 residues. CDR3 nucleotides: TGTGCCAGCAGACTGACAGGGGGTCAGCCCCAGCATTTT. Protein: CASRLTGGQPQHF.

The rearrangement joins TRBV18 to TRBJ1-2; 7 nucleotides match TRBD1. Trimming removed 3 bases from V and 3 bases from J; junction bases left unmatched: 4. This CDR3 is built from 14 residues. CDR1 and CDR2 from the germline V gene are KGHSH and LQKENI. CDR3 nucleotide sequence: TGTGCCAGCTCACCGACAGGGAGCGACTATGGCTACACCTTC. As protein: CASSPTGSDYGYTF. The full variable domain, with the rest looked up from reference TRBV18 and TRBJ1-2, is NAGVMQNPRHLVRRRGQEARLRCSPMKGHSHVYWYRQLPEEGLKFMVYLQKENIIDESGMPKERFSAEFPKEGPSILRIQQVVRGDSAAYFCASSPTGSDYGYTFGSGTRLTVV.

CDR3 region: CASSKLASGEQFF. CDR3 nucleotide sequence: TGTGCCAGCAGCAAACTAGCTTCGGGTGAGCAGTTCTTC. The V and J genes are TRBV7-9 and TRBJ2-1; a weak D match, TRBD2 (6 bases). Trimming took off 5 bases at V and 9 bases at J, with 14 bases between the two ends. The V gene's germline CDR1 is SEHNR and CDR2 FQNEAQ (reference sequence). The CDR3 contains 13 residues.